One and the same sample provided the 5 T cell receptor beta chains below, sequenced in a study of identical twins. TCRdb fed the 5' RACE reads into MiXCR, producing one record per CDR3 protein. This table has some 590,000 distinct CDR3 sequences, more than 9% appearing once. Separately, the same data were catalogued under a study of yellow fever vaccine responses in identical twins.

Material for sequencing was PBMCs. Receptor source: a woman under 30 in good health.

This clonotype has more than one count but fewer than ten. The V call is TRBV12-3 or TRBV12-4, the J call TRBJ1-5, with D tentatively TRBD1 (6 bases). The V and J ends lost 6 bases and 3 bases respectively, with 12 bases between them. The CDR3 spans 14 residues. CDR3 DNA: TGTGCCAGCAGCAAGACAGGTCCCAATCAGCCCCAGCATTTT. Its protein product is CASSKTGPNQPQHF.

Ten or more counts support this clonotype. V is TRBV28 and J is TRBJ2-7; TRBD1 or TRBD2 may be the D gene (5 bases each). V dropped 5 bases and J dropped 6 bases, with 20 bases sitting between them. This CDR3 contains 15 residues. Germline assignment: CDR1 MDHEN and CDR2 SYDVKM. The CDR3 DNA reads as TGTGCCAGCAGTCTGCCGGGGACGGGGACCTTCGAGCAGTACTTC. Translation gives CASSLPGTGTFEQYF. Combining the CDR3 with reference TRBV28 and TRBJ2-7 gives the whole variable domain DVKVTQSSRYLVKRTGEKVFLECVQDMDHENMFWYRQDPGLGLRLIYFSYDVKMKEKGDIPEGYSVSREKKERFSLILESASTNQTSMYLCASSLPGTGTFEQYFGPGTRLTVT.

The table lists this clonotype with many counts. This chain uses TRBV20-1 with TRBJ2-1, with TRBD2 as a possible D gene (5 bases). V was shortened by 6 bases and J by 2 bases, with 14 bases between the two germline ends. The CDR3 sequence is 14 residues long. The germline V gene encodes CDR1 DFQATT and CDR2 SNEGSKA (reference sequence). CDR3 protein: CSANRDLTYNEQFF. The DNA for the CDR3 is TGCAGTGCAAACCGGGATTTAACCTACAATGAGCAGTTCTTC.

This clonotype was seen only a few times. The chain carries TRBV20-1 and TRBJ1-5; 11 bases map to TRBD1. The CDR3 covers 13 residues. Germline CDR1 DFQATT, CDR2 SNEGSKA (reference sequence). Unmatched junction bases numbered 4, after V lost 7 bases and J lost 5 bases. The CDR3 region has the DNA TGCAGTGTCGGGACAGGGGGGTATCAGCCCCAGCATTTT. As protein: CSVGTGGYQPQHF.

The table lists this clonotype with a few counts. This chain connects TRBV4-2 to TRBJ2-1, with 7 bases lining up with TRBD1. Germline trimming cut 4 bases from V and 8 bases from J; bases unmatched to any gene: 14. The CDR3 spans 16 residues. The germline gives CDR1 LGHNA, CDR2 YNFKEQ. Here the CDR3 DNA reads TGTGCCAGCAGCCCCCTGACTGGACAGGTCTCCGATGAGCAGTTCTTC. Translated, it gives CASSPLTGQVSDEQFF.